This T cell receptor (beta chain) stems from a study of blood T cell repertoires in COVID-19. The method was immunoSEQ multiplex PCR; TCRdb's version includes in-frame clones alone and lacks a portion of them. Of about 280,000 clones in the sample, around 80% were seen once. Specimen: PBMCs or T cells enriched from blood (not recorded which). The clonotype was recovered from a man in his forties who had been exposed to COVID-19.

CDR3 in DNA: TGTGCCAGCAGTTTATCGAAGTTCAGCGGGAGGGCGCGGGAGCAGTACTTC. Translated, it gives CASSLSKFSGRAREQYF. The chain links TRBV27 to TRBJ2-7, with 10 bases lining up with TRBD2. The junction had 12 bases not matched to a gene; V was cut back by 0 bases and J by 7 bases. The CDR3 totals 17 residues. The germline CDR1 and CDR2 sequences are MNHEY and SMNVEV (reference sequence).